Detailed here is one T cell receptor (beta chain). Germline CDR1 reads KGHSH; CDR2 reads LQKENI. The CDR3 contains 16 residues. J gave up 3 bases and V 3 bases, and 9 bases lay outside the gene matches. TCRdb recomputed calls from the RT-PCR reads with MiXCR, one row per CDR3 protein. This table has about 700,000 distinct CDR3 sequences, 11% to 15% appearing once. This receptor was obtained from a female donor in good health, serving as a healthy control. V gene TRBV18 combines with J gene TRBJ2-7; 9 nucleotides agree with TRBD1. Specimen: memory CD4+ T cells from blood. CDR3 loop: CASSPPTQTGGYEQYF. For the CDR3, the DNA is TGTGCCAGCTCACCCCCTACTCAGACAGGGGGCTACGAGCAGTACTTC.